This T cell receptor (beta chain) was recorded in a study of cytomegalovirus exposure and HLA in healthy donors. V shed 4 bases and J shed 0 bases, with 14 bases lying between them. Per germline, CDR1 SGHNT and CDR2 YYREEE (reference sequence). The CDR3 is 16 residues long. PCR was performed using 60 Vbeta and 13 Jbeta primers. Profiled with immunoSEQ multiplex PCR; TCRdb holds only in-frame clones, not every one. This table holds approximately 120,000 clones. The V call is TRBV5-4, the J call TRBJ2-1; D might be TRBD1 (5 bases). Sequencing was performed on PBMCs. The sequence was collected from a middle-aged man in good health and CMV-seronegative. CDR3 sequence: CASSGPRASSYNEQFF. The CDR3 DNA follows: TGTGCCAGCAGCGGACCCAGGGCGAGCTCCTACAATGAGCAGTTCTTC.